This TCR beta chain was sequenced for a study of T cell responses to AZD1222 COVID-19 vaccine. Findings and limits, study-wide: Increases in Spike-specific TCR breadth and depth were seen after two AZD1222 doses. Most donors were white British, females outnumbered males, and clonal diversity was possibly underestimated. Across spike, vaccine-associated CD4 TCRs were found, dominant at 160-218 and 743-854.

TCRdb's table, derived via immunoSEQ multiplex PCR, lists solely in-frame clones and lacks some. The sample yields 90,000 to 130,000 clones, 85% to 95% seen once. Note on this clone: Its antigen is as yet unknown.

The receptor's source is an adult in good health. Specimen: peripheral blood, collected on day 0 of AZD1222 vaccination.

The CDR3 nucleotides read TGTGCCAGCAGCCGGACAGGGAGCTCCTACGAGCAGTACTTC. Residues: CASSRTGSSYEQYF. The chain uses TRBV11-1 and TRBJ2-7; 8 positions match TRBD1. With V trimmed by 5 bases and J by 0 bases, 3 bases remained unmatched. CDR1 is SGHAT and CDR2 is FQDESV in the germline V gene (reference sequence). The length of the CDR3 is 14 residues.